The 29 T cell receptor beta chains below all came from one sample that was sequenced in a study of CD8+ T cells in alopecia areata listed by TCRdb under 2018. The method behind the library was the immunoSEQ multiplex PCR assay. RNA was extracted from all samples and reverse transcribed into cDNA as template for TCR sequencing. This immuneACCESS table, as held by TCRdb, lists in-frame sequences with V and J called but not all clones. Of the missing ones, under half trace to an unresolved V gene in checked studies; the others have no known cause. Listed for this sample are about 270,000 clones, none observed only a single time. The ten largest clones capture approximately 1.2% of the sample. Cells from mouse cutaneous lymph nodes were pooled, stained for CD4, CD8alpha, NKG2D, NKG2ACE and other markers, and then sorted on a BD Influx. What was sequenced was CD4+ T cells sorted from a lymph node. The receptors shown here come from a C3H/HeJ mouse with alopecia areata. Mice of this strain bear MHC haplotype H2-k.

A remark on this clone: Gene and germline names: mouse. The CDR3 is cut off 4 residues early in the read; its end comes from the germline J gene. The chain joins TRBV13-2 to TRBJ2-3; 12 positions match TRBD2. Germline-derived CDR1 and CDR2 are NNHNN and SYGAGS (reference sequence). Trimming at V came to 5 bases and at J to 3 bases, leaving 7 bases not matched to a gene. There are 16 residues in the CDR3. This CDR3 is CASGPTGGAAAETLYF. The sequenced part of the CDR3 DNA is TGTGCCAGCGGCCCGACTGGGGGGGCAGCGGCAGAA.

As concerns this clone: Gene names follow the mouse nomenclature. The missing CDR3 end, 4 residues past where the read stops, is filled in from the germline J gene. The same CDR3 can be traced to other DNA sequences in this sample. The J gene is TRBJ2-1, the V gene TRBV1; possibly TRBD1 for D (5 bases). V lost 0 bases to trimming and J lost 2 bases, with 5 bases between them. Germline lookup yields CDR1 NSQYPW and CDR2 LRSPGD (reference sequence). The CDR3 covers 14 residues. The CDR3 bases that were read are TGCACCTGCAGTGCAGACAGGGACTATGCT. Amino acids: CTCSADRDYA. The whole CDR3 protein is CTCSADRDYAEQFF. The full variable domain, with the rest looked up from reference TRBV1 and TRBJ2-1, is VTLLEQNPRWRLVPRGQAVNLRCILKNSQYPWMSWYQQDLQKQLQWLFTLRSPGDKEVKSLPGADYLATRVTDTELRLQVANMSQGRTLYCTCSADRDYAEQFFGPGTRLTVL.

Note on this clone: The gene names given are mouse names. Read coverage stops 4 residues before the CDR3 terminus; the germline J gene supplies the remainder. This rearrangement joins TRBV13-2 to TRBJ2-1; a possible D gene is TRBD2 (6 bases). The CDR3 has 13 amino acids. Germline V gene lookup returns CDR1 NNHNN and CDR2 SYGAGS (reference sequence). Trimming stripped 4 bases from V and 2 bases from J, with 7 bases between. CDR3 DNA, as far as it was read: TGTGCCAGCGGTCTGGGGTACTATGCT. It encodes CASGLGYYA. From start to end, the CDR3 is CASGLGYYAEQFF.

The table lists this clone with a few counts. Gene names follow the mouse nomenclature. The read is 4 residues too short to cover the CDR3 end, so that end is filled in from the germline J gene. The chain combines TRBV1 with TRBJ2-7, with D tentatively TRBD1 (5 bases). Germline CDR1 and CDR2: NSQYPW and LRSPGD (reference sequence). This CDR3 spans 14 amino acids. V was trimmed by 2 bases and J by 1 base, leaving 9 bases between them. The CDR3 reads CTCSARGISYEQYF. The covered CDR3 bases are TGCACCTGCAGTGCAAGGGGAATATCCTAT.

Regarding this clone: All gene names here are mouse names. The CDR3 end lies 4 residues beyond the end of the read and is filled in from the germline J gene. This CDR3 is also generated by other DNA sequences in the sample. The rearrangement uses TRBV13-2 and TRBJ2-7; no clear D. This CDR3 has 11 amino acids. CDR1 and CDR2 from the germline V gene are NNHNN and SYGAGS (reference sequence). The CDR3 protein is CASGQTYEQYF. The part of the CDR3 DNA that was read is TGTGCCAGCGGTCAAACTTAT.

Comment on this clone: Mouse names are used for the genes. From the germline J gene comes the end of the CDR3, since the read stops 4 residues before it. J is TRBJ2-5 and V is TRBV19; D is undetermined. The CDR3 spans 12 residues. From germline, CDR1 is FNHDT and CDR2 SITEND (reference sequence). Trimming stripped 3 bases from V and 3 bases from J, with 5 bases between. The DNA read from the CDR3 is TGTGCCAGCAGTAAACTGCAAGAC. This translates into CASSKLQD. The entire CDR3 protein is CASSKLQDTQYF.

Comments on this clone: The gene symbols are mouse symbols. The read finishes 3 residues shy of the CDR3 end, and the germline J gene is used to complete it. V and J are TRBV13-2 and TRBJ1-6, with D perhaps matching TRBD1 (5 bases). TRBJ1-6 is sorted into the ORF group, with uncertain function. The CDR3 is made up of 15 amino acids. Germline values: CDR1 NNHNN, CDR2 SYGAGS (reference sequence). Trimming took off 2 bases at V and 1 base at J, with 7 bases between the two ends. The part of the CDR3 DNA that was read is TGTGCCAGCGGTGACAGGGAATCCTATAATTCGCCC. This sequence encodes CASGDRESYNSP. The entire CDR3 is CASGDRESYNSPLYF.

In regard to this clone: The gene names here belong to mouse. Read sequence stops 4 residues before the CDR3 end, and the germline J gene provides the missing end. The sample holds other DNA sequences that translate to the same CDR3. This chain links TRBV13-1 with TRBJ2-5, with TRBD1 matching 8 bases. The CDR3 has 13 amino acids. Germline V gives CDR1 NSHNY, CDR2 SYGAGN. The CDR3 bases that were read are TGTGCCAGCAGTCTCCAGGGGGCGGAC. Protein: CASSLQGAD. The whole CDR3 is CASSLQGADTQYF.

With regard to this clone: The gene symbols are mouse symbols. The CDR3 goes on 4 residues after the read ends, and that part is filled in from the germline J gene. The chain has TRBV5 and TRBJ2-3; maybe TRBD1 (5 bases). V shed 0 bases and J shed 0 bases, with 13 bases lying between them. The V gene's germline CDR1 is LGHNA and CDR2 YNLKQL (reference sequence). The CDR3 totals 17 residues. The CDR3 DNA, read in part, is TGTGCCAGCAGCCAAGAAGCCCAGACAGCTAGTGCAGAA. Protein product: CASSQEAQTASAE. The CDR3 in full is CASSQEAQTASAETLYF.

As regards this clone: Gene names are mouse gene names. The read ends 4 residues early relative to the CDR3; the germline J gene fills the gap. The chain employs TRBV13-3 and TRBJ2-7; 9 positions agree with TRBD1. Germline V gene sequence: CDR1 NNHDY, CDR2 SYVADS. The CDR3 covers 13 residues. V was clipped by 5 bases and J by 2 bases; unmatched bases: 2. CDR3 DNA, as far as it was read: TGTGCCAGCAGAGGACAGGGGACCTAT. Protein product: CASRGQGTY. The whole CDR3 region reads CASRGQGTYEQYF.

Comments on this clone: Mouse germline and gene names are used. The read is 4 residues too short to cover the CDR3 end, so that end is filled in from the germline J gene. The chain recombines TRBV13-1 with TRBJ2-5; D gene unclear. Germline loops: CDR1 NSHNY, CDR2 SYGAGN. Trimming left V 5 bases short and J 0 bases short, with 7 bases between. CDR3 length: 13 amino acids. The CDR3 sequence: CASRDKNQDTQYF. The CDR3 DNA, read in part, is TGTGCCAGCAGAGACAAAAACCAAGAC.

As regards this clone: Gene and germline names: mouse. The sequence runs out 4 residues before the end of the CDR3; the remainder is reconstructed from the germline J gene. The sample carries other DNA sequences with the same CDR3. This chain joins TRBV1 and TRBJ2-7; 7 bases map to TRBD2. The CDR3 consists of 12 residues. The germline V gene encodes CDR1 NSQYPW and CDR2 LRSPGD (reference sequence). CDR3 protein: CTCSAWGYEQYF. The sequenced part of the CDR3 DNA is TGCACCTGCAGTGCCTGGGGGTAT.

In regard to this clone: Mouse gene names and germline throughout. The read falls 4 residues short of the CDR3 end, and the missing part is taken from the germline J gene. This chain connects TRBV19 to TRBJ2-2; 8 bases line up with TRBD1. The CDR3 has 16 amino acids. CDR1 FNHDT and CDR2 SITEND come from the germline V gene (reference sequence). V lost 2 bases to trimming and J lost 4 bases; unmatched junction nucleotides: 7. Here the CDR3 reads CASSMRTGRGTGQLYF. The CDR3 DNA, read in part, is TGTGCCAGCAGTATGCGGACAGGGCGGGGCACCGGG.

About this clone: Each gene name is a mouse one. Other DNA sequences in the same sample also yield this CDR3. The sequenced CDR3 bases are TGTGCCAGCAGTGATCCCCGGACAGGGAGCTCCTAT. Amino acids: CASSDPRTGSSY. The entire CDR3 is CASSDPRTGSSYEQYF. This rearrangement joins TRBV13-1 to TRBJ2-7, with 8 bases lining up with TRBD1. Sequencing ends 4 residues short of the CDR3 end; the germline J gene provides the rest. The CDR3 covers 16 residues. Germline V gene lookup returns CDR1 NSHNY and CDR2 SYGAGN. Trimming at V came to 1 base and at J to 0 bases, leaving 6 bases not matched to a gene.

This clone was observed a few times. The gene names here belong to mouse. Coverage ceases 4 residues before the CDR3 finishes, and the germline J gene fills in the end. This sample also contains other DNA sequences that code for the same CDR3. J is TRBJ2-2 and V is TRBV19; a possible D gene is TRBD2 (7 bases). The CDR3 runs 15 residues. The germline V gene encodes CDR1 FNHDT and CDR2 SITEND (reference sequence). The V and J ends lost 1 base and 3 bases respectively, with 10 bases between them. The CDR3 DNA, read in part, is TGTGCCAGCAGTATACGGGGGGCGGACACCGGG. This codes for CASSIRGADTG. The full CDR3 is CASSIRGADTGQLYF. Complete variable domain (other parts from reference TRBV19 and TRBJ2-2): GGIITQTPKFLIGQEGQKLTLKCQQNFNHDTMYWYRQDSGKGLRLIYYSITENDLQKGDLSEGYDASREKKSSFSLTVTSAQKNEMAVFLCASSIRGADTGQLYFGEGSKLTVL.

Turning to this clone: Germline and genes: mouse. With the read ending 4 residues before the CDR3 end, the germline J gene is used to fill in that end. J is TRBJ2-5 and V is TRBV13-3; TRBD2 might be the D (7 bases). Germline V lookup: CDR1 NNHDY, CDR2 SYVADS. CDR3 length: 14 amino acids. The V gene lost 3 bases and the J gene lost 2 bases, with 10 bases spanning the gap. This CDR3 is CASSGGAPQDTQYF. CDR3 DNA, as far as it was read: TGTGCCAGCAGTGGGGGGGCGCCCCAAGAC.

In the case of this clone: The gene names here belong to mouse. The observed sequence ends 4 residues before the CDR3 terminus, with the missing tail filled in from the germline J gene. The chain joins TRBV17 to TRBJ2-7, with 9 nucleotides matching TRBD1. The CDR3 is made up of 15 amino acids. After removal of 3 bases from V and 0 bases from J, the junction contained 3 bases not matched to a gene. Germline-derived CDR1 and CDR2 are MNHDT and YYDKIL. The covered CDR3 bases are TGTGCTAGCAGTAGTACAGGGGGCAGCTCCTAT. As protein: CASSSTGGSSY. Given in full, the CDR3 is CASSSTGGSSYEQYF. The full variable domain, completed using reference TRBV17 and TRBJ2-7, is DTTVKQNPRYKLARVGKPVNLICSQTMNHDTMYWYQKKPNQAPKLLLFYYDKILNREADTFEKFQSSRPNNSFCSLYIGSAGLEYSAMYLCASSSTGGSSYEQYFGPGTRLTVL.

A few counts support this clone. Gene labels here are mouse ones. The DNA ends 4 residues before the CDR3 does, and the rest of the CDR3 is filled in from the germline J gene. This chain links TRBV1 with TRBJ1-2; 7 bases line up with TRBD1. Germline values: CDR1 NSQYPW, CDR2 LRSPGD (reference sequence). The CDR3 runs 15 residues. J was trimmed by 3 bases and V by 1 base; bases with no gene match: 5. The part of the CDR3 DNA that was read is TGCACCTGCAGTGCAGTTCACAGGGGAGACTCC. Translation gives CTCSAVHRGDS. The full CDR3 protein reads CTCSAVHRGDSDYTF.

Turning to this clone: Mouse names are used for the genes. The read ends 4 residues early relative to the CDR3; the germline J gene fills the gap. This sequence joins TRBV5 and TRBJ2-2; D not resolved. The CDR3 sequence is 16 residues long. The germline gives CDR1 LGHNA, CDR2 YNLKQL (reference sequence). V lost 0 bases and J lost 0, with 8 bases in between. Incomplete CDR3 DNA: TGTGCCAGCAGCCAAGATCCACAGTCAAACACCGGG. This codes for CASSQDPQSNTG. From start to end, the CDR3 is CASSQDPQSNTGQLYF.

With respect to this clone: All gene names here are mouse names. From the germline J gene comes the end of the CDR3, since the read stops 4 residues before it. V is TRBV31 and J is TRBJ2-2; the match to TRBD2 covers 12 bases. The CDR3 covers 17 residues. Per germline, CDR1 GKSSPN and CDR2 SITVG. The J segment lost 0 bases and the V segment lost 5 bases, leaving 7 bases of the junction unmatched. CDR3 amino acids: CAWGRDWGATNTGQLYF. The sequenced CDR3 bases are TGTGCCTGGGGCCGGGACTGGGGGGCCACAAACACCGGG.

The sample holds a few counts of this clone. Mouse names are used for the genes. From the germline J gene comes the end of the CDR3, since the read stops 4 residues before it. The chain carries TRBV17 and TRBJ2-7; a weak D match, TRBD1 (6 bases). Germline values: CDR1 MNHDT, CDR2 YYDKIL. Trimming stripped 1 base from V and 3 bases from J, with 7 bases between. The CDR3 covers 13 residues. Incomplete CDR3 DNA: TGTGCTAGCAGTAGAGCAGGGGACTAT. Translation gives CASSRAGDY. Given in full, the CDR3 is CASSRAGDYEQYF.

With respect to this clone: The genes are named according to mouse. The sequenced fragment ends 4 residues before the CDR3 boundary, so the rest is inferred from the germline J gene. This chain uses TRBV1 with TRBJ2-2; tentatively, D is TRBD1 (5 bases). V dropped 4 bases and J dropped 0 bases, with 12 bases sitting between them. This CDR3 has 16 residues. Germline V CDR1 and CDR2: NSQYPW, LRSPGD (reference sequence). The sequenced CDR3 bases are TGCACCTGCAGTGGCTGGACACTTGCAAACACCGGG. The encoded protein is CTCSGWTLANTG. The full CDR3 protein is CTCSGWTLANTGQLYF.

This clone was seen only a few times. Mouse names are used for the genes. The covered CDR3 bases are TGTGCCAGCAGCCAAGTGGGGGGGAATAACTATGCT. This sequence encodes CASSQVGGNNYA. The entire CDR3 is CASSQVGGNNYAEQFF. This rearrangement joins TRBV5 to TRBJ2-1; 8 bases agree with TRBD2. The read stops 4 residues short of the end of the CDR3; the missing end is completed from the germline J gene. The germline V gene encodes CDR1 LGHNA and CDR2 YNLKQL (reference sequence). The ends lost 1 base at V and 0 bases at J; junction bases unmatched: 2. This CDR3 is built from 16 residues.

Regarding this clone: The gene names here belong to mouse. Read data end 4 residues before the CDR3 end; the end is taken from the germline J gene. The V gene is TRBV19, the J gene TRBJ1-1; tentative D call: TRBD1 (5 bases). The germline V gene has CDR1 FNHDT and CDR2 SITEND (reference sequence). V was pared by 7 bases and J by 1 base, with 8 bases between. The CDR3 is 12 residues long. The sequenced CDR3 bases are TGTGCCAGCCAGAGGGGAAACACA. Translating it yields CASQRGNT. The full CDR3 sequence reads CASQRGNTEVFF.

Regarding this clone: Gene names follow the mouse nomenclature. The CDR3 end lies 4 residues beyond the end of the read and is filled in from the germline J gene. The chain is built from TRBV14 and TRBJ2-1, with 11 bases aligning to TRBD2. CDR3 size: 15 residues. Trimming took 4 bases from V and 6 from J; bases not matched to a gene: 6. Germline V gene data show CDR1 as SGHDT and CDR2 as FRDEAV. The sequenced CDR3 bases are TGTGCCAGCAGTCCCGGGACTGGGGGTCTTGCT. Translation gives CASSPGTGGLA. In full, the CDR3 is CASSPGTGGLAEQFF.

As regards this clone: The gene names given are mouse names. The CDR3 extends 4 residues past the end of the read, so its final part is completed from the germline J gene. V is TRBV13-1 and J is TRBJ1-2; TRBD1 might be the D (5 bases). Between the trimmed V and J ends, which lost 0 bases and 1 base, there was a span of 7 bases. There are 14 residues in the CDR3. Germline CDR1 NSHNY, CDR2 SYGAGN. Partial CDR3 DNA: TGTGCCAGCAGTGATGTCAGGGAAAACTCC. It yields the protein CASSDVRENS. In full, the CDR3 reads CASSDVRENSDYTF.

As regards this clone: Gene labels here are mouse ones. The DNA ends 4 residues before the CDR3 does, and the rest of the CDR3 is filled in from the germline J gene. The chain joins TRBV14 to TRBJ2-3; D may be TRBD2 (6 bases). This CDR3 is 15 amino acids long. Germline V gene data show CDR1 as SGHDT and CDR2 as FRDEAV. The V and J ends lost 1 base and 2 bases respectively, with 11 bases between them. The CDR3 loop reads CASSFGWGDAETLYF. The CDR3 DNA, read in part, is TGTGCCAGCAGTTTCGGCTGGGGAGATGCAGAA. Variable domain in full (rest from reference TRBV14 and TRBJ2-3): EAGVTQSPRYAVLQEGQAVSFWCDPISGHDTLYWYQQPRDQGPQLLVYFRDEAVIDNSQLPSDRFSAVRPKGTNSTLKIQSAKQGDTATYLCASSFGWGDAETLYFGSGTRLTVL.

Points on this clone: Gene names and germline refer to mouse. The CDR3 end falls 3 residues outside the read, so it is completed with the germline J gene. This sample includes further DNA sequences coding for the same CDR3. J is TRBJ1-6 and V is TRBV1; D is unresolved. TRBJ1-6 is designated an ORF whose function remains uncertain. The CDR3 runs 13 residues. The V end lost 0 bases, the J end lost 7 bases, and 4 bases lay between the germline ends. Germline lookup yields CDR1 NSQYPW and CDR2 LRSPGD (reference sequence). CDR3 sequence: CTCSAEQNSPLYF. The sequenced CDR3 bases are TGCACCTGCAGTGCAGAACAGAATTCGCCC.

In the case of this clone: Here the gene names and germline are mouse. The CDR3 goes on 4 residues after the read ends, and that part is filled in from the germline J gene. This chain links TRBV19 with TRBJ1-1; 7 bases fit TRBD1. The trim removed 3 bases at V and 0 bases at J, leaving 2 bases unmatched. The CDR3 length is 14 residues. The germline V gene encodes CDR1 FNHDT and CDR2 SITEND (reference sequence). CDR3 DNA (partial): TGTGCCAGCAGTACGACAGGGAAGAACACA. This encodes CASSTTGKNT. The full CDR3 reads CASSTTGKNTEVFF.